This TCR beta chain appears in the sequencing data of a study of blood T cell repertoires in COVID-19. Study summary: Acute and convalescent COVID-19 samples came from the United States, Italy and Spain. Sample material is recorded as cDNA or gDNA derived from T cells, B-cell-depleted T cells, or PBMCs.

Original processing notes: Reference gene primers were amplified, and this amplification served to estimate nucleated cell counts. Clones were sequenced by immunoSEQ multiplex PCR, and TCRdb holds only the in-frame ones, with some missing. V and J calls and clone size come straight from that table; D and trimming were deduced from the DNA. The repertoire includes 100,000 to 120,000 clones, 55% to 75% of them detected once, and less than 2% sits in the top ten. CDR1 and CDR2 (germline): SGDLS, YYNGEE. This CDR3 region has 16 residues. The V end lost 0 bases, the J end lost 3 bases, and 13 bases lay between the germline ends.

The V and J genes are TRBV9 and TRBJ1-3, with D possibly TRBD1 on 5 matching bases. The sequenced material came from peripheral blood. The sequence derives from a woman aged 40 to 49 with acute or convalescent COVID-19. The DNA for the CDR3 is TGTGCCAGCAGCGTAGTTTCTCAGGGTCTTGGAAACACCATATATTTT. It is translated as CASSVVSQGLGNTIYF.